This T cell receptor beta chain was observed in a study of vaccination and CD4 T cells after COVID-19. Across the whole study: For each participant, vaccination comprised two doses of either the BNT162b2 or the mRNA-1273 vaccine. The post-COVID sampling time was a median approximately 3.5 months after diagnosis, ranging from 35 to 161.

Treatment: 10-day PBMC culture with coronavirus spike peptide pools or control peptides (ViraFEST assay). CD4+ T cells that came from the unexposed donor were collected before the COVID-19 pandemic (2011-2018). Peptide-pool expansion of antigen-specific T cells preceded TCR sequencing in ViraFEST. This clonotype was detected only a few times. Its antigen is unidentified. Sequencing of DNA taken from cultured CD4+ T cells relied on the Oncomine TCR Beta short-read assay. TCRdb analysed the PCR reads with MiXCR anew, one entry per CDR3 protein. This repertoire shows approximately 6,100 distinct CDR3 sequences, about 37% found once; its top ten account for roughly 34%. The sequenced material came from CD4+ T cells from blood, cultured in vitro. This sequence originates from a human donor in good health.

The CDR3 DNA reads TGTGCCACGCGAGGGGGATTTACCTACGAGCAGTACTTC. Its translation: CATRGGFTYEQYF. The chain has TRBV6-1 and TRBJ2-7; tentative D call: TRBD1 (6 bases). Between the trimmed V and J ends, which lost 10 bases and 2 bases, there was a span of 15 bases. CDR1 and CDR2 (germline): MNHNS, SASEGT. This CDR3 is built from 13 residues.